What follows describes a single T cell receptor beta chain. Its antigen is not identified. This record belongs to a study of T-cell memory formation after mild COVID-19. The CDR3 consists of 13 residues. Germline V gene sequence: CDR1 LNHNV, CDR2 YYDKDF (reference sequence). V lost 0 bases and J lost 4, with 6 bases in between. MiXCR, applied by TCRdb to the 5' RACE reads, yields one record per CDR3 protein. The sample contains approximately 300,000 distinct CDR3 sequences, around a sixth of which appear only once. Study findings and constraints: Most CD4+ clones that shrank were in CM and EM, while CD8+ ones turned up in EMRA.

The clonotype originates from a man between 18 and 29 years old who had mild COVID-19 (a few samples of this study predate the infection). Cell type and time point are not known. The sequencing input was PBMCs or a T cell subset sorted from them (not recorded which). V and J are TRBV15 and TRBJ1-1; D is ambiguous. The CDR3 loop is CATSRDRGTEAFF. CDR3 coding DNA: TGTGCCACCAGCAGAGATCGGGGCACTGAAGCTTTCTTT. The full variable domain, with the rest looked up from reference TRBV15 and TRBJ1-1, is DAMVIQNPRYQVTQFGKPVTLSCSQTLNHNVMYWYQQKSSQAPKLLFHYYDKDFNNEADTPDNFQSRRPNTSFCFLDIRSPGLGDTAMYLCATSRDRGTEAFFGQGTRLTVV.